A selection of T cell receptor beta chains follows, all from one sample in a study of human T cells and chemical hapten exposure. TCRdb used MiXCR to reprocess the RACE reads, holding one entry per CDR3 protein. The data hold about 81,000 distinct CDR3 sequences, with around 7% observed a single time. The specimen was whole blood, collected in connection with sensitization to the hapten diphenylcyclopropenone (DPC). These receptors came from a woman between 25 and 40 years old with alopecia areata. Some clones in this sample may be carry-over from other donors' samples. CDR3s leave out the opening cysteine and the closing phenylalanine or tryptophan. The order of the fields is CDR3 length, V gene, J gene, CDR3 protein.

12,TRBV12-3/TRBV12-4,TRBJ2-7,ASNADRAGAEQY
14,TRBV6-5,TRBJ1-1,ASSKGQGAPYTEAF
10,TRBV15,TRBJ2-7,ATSRDMSRQY
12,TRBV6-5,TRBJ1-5,ASSLGGNNQPQH
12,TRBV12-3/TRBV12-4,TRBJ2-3,ASSQTGSTDTQY
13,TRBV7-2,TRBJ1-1,ASSLVPSGGTEAF
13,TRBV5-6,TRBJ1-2,ASSPTGGKGYGYT
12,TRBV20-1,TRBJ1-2,SASGGQGNYGYT
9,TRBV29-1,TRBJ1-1,SSSEFTEAF
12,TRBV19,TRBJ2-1,ASSRGQGNPEQF
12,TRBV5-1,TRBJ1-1,ASSLGPKNTEAF
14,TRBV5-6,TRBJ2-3,ASSLTLLAGTDTQY
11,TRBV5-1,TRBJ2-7,ASSLGGQYEQY
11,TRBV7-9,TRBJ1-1,ASSLVERSEAF
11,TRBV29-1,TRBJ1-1,SVEYQMNTEAF
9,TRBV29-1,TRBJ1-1,SVKGTNVAF
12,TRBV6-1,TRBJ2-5,ASSGQAIRETQY
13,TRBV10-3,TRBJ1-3,AISLGQQSGNTIY
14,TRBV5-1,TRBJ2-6,ASSPGGTSGANVLT
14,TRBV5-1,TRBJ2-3,ASSLAEGSRTSTQY
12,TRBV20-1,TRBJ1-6,SAIGQANNSPLH
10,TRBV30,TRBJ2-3,AWSPGSDTQY
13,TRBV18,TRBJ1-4,ASSPVQGFNEKLF
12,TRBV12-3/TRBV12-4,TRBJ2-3,ASRPGQVGDTQY
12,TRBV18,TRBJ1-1,ASSPEDGKWVVF
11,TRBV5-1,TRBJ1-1,ASMGGQITEAF
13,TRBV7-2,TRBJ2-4,ASSLGSGATDIQY
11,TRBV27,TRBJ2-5,ASSWMSGETQY
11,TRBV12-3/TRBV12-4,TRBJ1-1,ASSFMGHTEAF
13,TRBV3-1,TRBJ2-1,ASSQEGGLAGEQF
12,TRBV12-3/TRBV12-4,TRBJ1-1,ASSSDLGSTEAF
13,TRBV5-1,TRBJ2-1,ASSSGQAIYNEQF
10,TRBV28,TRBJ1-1,ASRRQVGEAF
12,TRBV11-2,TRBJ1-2,ASSLSTGAYGYT
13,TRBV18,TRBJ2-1,ASSPGTVDSGEQF
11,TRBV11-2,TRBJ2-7,ASSLEASYEQY
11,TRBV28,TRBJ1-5,ASRSFRDQPQH
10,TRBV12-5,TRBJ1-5,ASGRDNQPQH
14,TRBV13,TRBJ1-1,ASSLSTGGMNTEAF
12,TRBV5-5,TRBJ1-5,ASSPRDSNQPQH
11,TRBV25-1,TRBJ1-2,ASSDREGYGYT
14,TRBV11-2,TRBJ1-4,ASSFAQGATNEKLF
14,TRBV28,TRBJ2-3,ATPPSSGGSGDTQY
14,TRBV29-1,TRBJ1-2,SVEFVAGQPTLANT
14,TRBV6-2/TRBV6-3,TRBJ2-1,ASSTYGGAPYNEQF